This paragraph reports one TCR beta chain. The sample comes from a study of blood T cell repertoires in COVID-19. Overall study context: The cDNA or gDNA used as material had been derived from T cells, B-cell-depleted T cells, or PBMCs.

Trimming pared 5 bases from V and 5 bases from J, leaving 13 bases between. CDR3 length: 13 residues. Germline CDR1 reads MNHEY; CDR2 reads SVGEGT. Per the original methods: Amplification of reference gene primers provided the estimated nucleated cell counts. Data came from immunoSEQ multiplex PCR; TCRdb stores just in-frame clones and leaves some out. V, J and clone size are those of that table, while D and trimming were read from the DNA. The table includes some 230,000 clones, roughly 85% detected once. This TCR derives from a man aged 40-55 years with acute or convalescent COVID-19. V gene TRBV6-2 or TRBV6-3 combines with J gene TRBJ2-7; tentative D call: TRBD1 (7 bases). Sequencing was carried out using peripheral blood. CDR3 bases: TGTGCCAGCAGTGGCAGGGGGGAGAACGAGCAGTACTTC. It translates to CASSGRGENEQYF.